This TCR beta chain was captured in a study of identical twins. From the 5' RACE reads, TCRdb called clonotypes with MiXCR, one entry per CDR3 protein. The sample lists some 690,000 distinct CDR3 sequences; less than 25% were seen once. Study-wide points: High-abundance cord blood beta clonotypes had fewer insertions; memory repertoires showed none.

Concerning this clonotype itself: The target antigen is unknown.

Trimming took off 7 bases at V and 8 bases at J, with 17 bases between the two ends. The CDR3 consists of 12 residues. Germline CDR1 and CDR2: SQVTM and ANQGSEA. These data also formed part of another study, on T cells expressing NK-cell markers. That work adds: CD8+ T cells in roughly six donors included dominant NKG2C+ clonotypes at about 1.0-8%. In several donors, dominant clonotypes made up roughly 28.3-65% of CD3+CD56-NKG2C+ cells.

Sequenced sample: PBMCs. The receptor was derived from a woman under 30 in good health. The V and J genes are TRBV29-1 and TRBJ1-2; a weak D match, TRBD1 (5 bases). CDR3 bases: TGCAGCGCCAATGCGGGGGAGGAAGGCTACACCTTC. It specifies CSANAGEEGYTF.